This T cell receptor beta chain originates from a study of blood T cells in healthy people across ages. Isolated per sample were at least 6.5 million PBMCs. The CDR3 has 15 residues. Germline loops: CDR1 SGHTA, CDR2 FQGNSA. Trimming removed 5 bases from V and 7 bases from J, with 21 bases in between. Next came a second PCR, run for about 6 to 12 cycles, which used a sample-barcoded 5' primer along with a J-beta primer mix. A single record per CDR3 protein comes from TCRdb applying MiXCR to the 5' RACE reads. The sample lists roughly 800,000 distinct CDR3 sequences, 55% to 75% occurring once. The specimen was blood. The clonotype comes from a man aged 30 to 39 in good health. The chain couples TRBV7-2 to TRBJ2-7, with TRBD2 as a possible D gene (6 bases). The DNA for the CDR3 is TGTGCCAGCAGCACCCACGGGACGGAGGGTCAAGAGCAGTACTTC. Translation: CASSTHGTEGQEQYF.